This TCR beta chain was identified in a study of blood T cell repertoires in COVID-19 (TCRdb year 2020). For the wider study: Samples covering the acute and convalescent phases of COVID-19 were provided by collaborators in the United States, Italy and Spain. Samples came from the ongoing ImmuneRACE study (first 160 participants) plus 1,254 subjects from 6 global collaborators. The repertoires were released in a freely available public database intended as a resource for research on the immune response to SARS-CoV-2. The dataset comprised deeply sampled blood TCRbeta repertoires from subjects exposed to, actively infected with, or recovered from COVID-19. Nearly every sample came with metadata listing a de-identified subject ID, COVID-19 status, age in years and sex. The prospective study material was composed of cDNA or gDNA derived from T cells, B-cell-depleted T cells, or PBMCs. Where HLA class I and class II types were available, the types were taken from metadata supplied by the sample provider, not from assay-based typing. Study-wide findings and limitations: The quantity of clinical and demographic metadata differed by source and by participant and was supplied without curation.

Counted from cysteine to phenylalanine, this CDR3 has 15 amino acids. The kept DNA is CDR3 alone, 45 bases in frame from the first base. From a lookup of the germline V gene (reference sequence), CDR1 and CDR2 are SGHNT and YYREEE. V and J are truncated by 2 bases and 1 base respectively, leaving an intervening sequence of 10 bases. The immunoSEQ Assay, a bias-controlled multiplex PCR, was used to amplify TCRbeta CDR3 regions from genomic DNA. The authors' analysis ran thus. Within the assay, amplification of reference gene primers was used to estimate how many nucleated cells each sample contained. To quantify the absolute abundance of each unique TCRbeta CDR3 rearrangement, sequence reads were collapsed and filtered. Productive Simpson clonality was computed per sample as the square root of Simpson's diversity index over productive rearrangements. This immuneACCESS table, as held by TCRdb, lists in-frame sequences with V and J called but not all clones. Of the missing ones, under half trace to an unresolved V gene in checked studies; the others have no known cause. The V and J calls and the clone size are those of that table, but D and trimming were determined from the DNA. The sample table shows roughly 50,000 clones, and 70% to 80% are seen once. The leading ten clones occupy under 3.5% of the sample.

Each collaborating institution followed its own protocols to collect whole blood in K2EDTA tubes. For TCRbeta analysis, collaborators shipped samples in one of three forms: frozen whole blood, isolated PBMCs, or DNA extracted from either of those sample types. Points on this clone: Its antigen has not been determined. No much larger clone is present one base from it, and per-base qualities are unavailable.

The receptor chain draws on TRBV5-4 and TRBJ1-5; perhaps TRBD1 is the D gene, with 6 bases matching. The sequenced sample consisted of peripheral blood. The TCR sequence derives from a man aged 60 to 75 with acute or convalescent COVID-19. CDR3 loop: CASSFGGGSNQPQHF. The DNA sequence follows: TGTGCCAGCAGCTTTGGCGGGGGCAGCAATCAGCCCCAGCATTTT.